The entry below gives a single TCR beta chain sequence along with its context. The antigen is unknown. This specimen belongs to a study of T-cell memory formation after mild COVID-19. Overall study findings and caveats: Whether second-wave clones peaking at day 37 were SARS-CoV-2 specific went unconfirmed.

CDR1 is SNHLY, CDR2 FYNNEI, per germline. V lost 6 bases, J lost 7 bases, and 16 bases lay in between. The CDR3 covers 14 residues. TCRdb independently ran MiXCR on the 5' RACE reads; one entry per CDR3 protein. The repertoire consists of more than 150,000 distinct CDR3 sequences, with under 20% occurring once and the leading ten covering approximately 4%. The TCR originated in a man aged 18-30 years who had mild COVID-19 (a few samples of this study predate the infection). Cell type and time point are not known. Sequenced input: PBMCs or a T cell subset sorted from them (not recorded which). The chain joins TRBV2 to TRBJ1-5; a weak D match, TRBD1 (6 bases). The CDR3 DNA sequence: TGTGCCAGCAGCCTAGACAGGCGCCGCCAGCCCCAGCATTTT. Translating it yields CASSLDRRRQPQHF.